A selection of T cell receptor beta chains follows, all from one sample in a study of cytomegalovirus exposure and HLA in healthy donors. Generated by immunoSEQ multiplex PCR, the TCRdb table keeps only in-frame clones and is missing some. This table has approximately 220,000 clones, approximately 88% appearing once. Sequencing was performed on PBMCs. These receptors were taken from a boy aged 2 to 10 in good health and CMV-seronegative. CDR3s include the opening cysteine and the closing phenylalanine or tryptophan. A D gene is named only where the DNA matches it firmly. Expanded clones get a size class; other rows say once, few or many, or leave the size out.

D: NA; V: TRBV5-1; size: once; J: TRBJ1-3; DNA: TGCGCCAGCAGCTTGGAACACCAGGGCACTGGAAACACCATATATTTT; CDR3: CASSLEHQGTGNTIYF
D: NA; V: TRBV21-1; size: NA; J: TRBJ2-7; DNA: TGTGCCAGCAGCAATCGGGGACAGACCGAGCAGTACTTC; CDR3: CASSNRGQTEQYF
D: NA; V: TRBV5-1; size: NA; J: TRBJ2-2; DNA: TGCGCCAGCAGCTTGAGTGTTTTACAGGGAACCGGGGAGCTGTTTTTT; CDR3: CASSLSVLQGTGELFF
D: NA; V: TRBV11-2; size: NA; J: TRBJ2-7; DNA: TGTGCCAGCAGCTCTAGTGGCGAGCAGTACTTC; CDR3: CASSSSGEQYF
D: NA; V: TRBV5-1; size: NA; J: TRBJ2-3; DNA: TGCGCCAGCTGGCTTGGCGGGAGCACAGATACGCAGTATTTT; CDR3: CASWLGGSTDTQYF
D: NA; V: TRBV6-4; size: NA; J: TRBJ2-3; DNA: TGTGCCAGCAGTGACGCGGCTCGCGATACGCAGTATTTT; CDR3: CASSDAARDTQYF
D: NA; V: TRBV6-5; size: NA; J: TRBJ1-5; DNA: TGTGCCAGCAGGCAGTATTATAGCAATCAGCCCCAGCATTTT; CDR3: CASRQYYSNQPQHF
D: TRBD1; V: TRBV19; size: NA; J: TRBJ2-7; DNA: TGTGCCAGCTCATCAACCCTGACAGGGTGGACCTACGAGCAGTACTTC; CDR3: CASSSTLTGWTYEQYF
D: NA; V: TRBV27; size: NA; J: TRBJ2-5; DNA: TGTGCCAGCAGTTTATCCGGGAACCCCCAAGAGACCCAGTACTTC; CDR3: CASSLSGNPQETQYF
D: NA; V: TRBV7-6; size: NA; J: TRBJ2-7; DNA: TGTGCCAGCAGCTTAGCCGGGTCGACCTACGAGCAGTACTTC; CDR3: CASSLAGSTYEQYF
D: TRBD1; V: TRBV13; size: NA; J: TRBJ2-4; DNA: TGTGCCAGCAGCTTAGGGGACAGGGGTGTCAAAAACATTCAGTACTTC; CDR3: CASSLGDRGVKNIQYF
D: TRBD2; V: TRBV11-3; size: NA; J: TRBJ2-5; DNA: TGTGCCAGCAGTCATACGGGACTAGCGGGAAACGGCCTCGAGACCCAGTACTTC; CDR3: CASSHTGLAGNGLETQYF
D: TRBD1; V: TRBV4-2; size: NA; J: TRBJ2-5; DNA: TGTGCCAGCGGTAACAGGGGGTCGGAGACCCAGTACTTC; CDR3: CASGNRGSETQYF
D: NA; V: TRBV11-2; size: NA; J: TRBJ2-7; DNA: TGTGCCAGCAGCTTATTTCATGCTACGGGCTACGAGCAGTACTTC; CDR3: CASSLFHATGYEQYF
D: NA; V: TRBV9; size: NA; J: TRBJ2-3; DNA: TGTGCCAGCAGCTTTGGACTTTCTAGCACAGATACGCAGTATTTT; CDR3: CASSFGLSSTDTQYF
D: TRBD1; V: TRBV29-1; size: once; J: TRBJ1-2; DNA: TGCAGCGTTCTGGACAGGGGAAAGGCTAACTATGGCTACACCTTC; CDR3: CSVLDRGKANYGYTF
D: TRBD1; V: TRBV11-3; size: once; J: TRBJ2-7; DNA: TGTGCCAGCAGCCCCCGACAGGGGGAAGTGACCGAGCAGTACTTC; CDR3: CASSPRQGEVTEQYF
D: NA; V: TRBV5-1; size: NA; J: TRBJ2-7; DNA: TGCGCCAGCAGCCAAGGGGCGTACGAGCAGTACTTC; CDR3: CASSQGAYEQYF
D: TRBD2; V: TRBV13; size: NA; J: TRBJ2-1; DNA: TGTGCCAGCAGCTTATCCAGGGCTGGCGGACTAGCTTCCAATGAGCAGTTCTTC; CDR3: CASSLSRAGGLASNEQFF
D: NA; V: TRBV5-6; size: NA; J: TRBJ2-3; DNA: TGTGCCAGCAGCTTGGGGGGGGGCAGCACAGATACGCAGTATTTT; CDR3: CASSLGGGSTDTQYF
D: NA; V: TRBV27; size: few; J: TRBJ1-1; DNA: TGTGCCAGCAGGCAGGGGAACACTGAAGCTTTCTTT; CDR3: CASRQGNTEAFF
D: TRBD1; V: TRBV19; size: NA; J: TRBJ1-5; DNA: TGTGCCAGTAGTATAGCGGGACAGCTACATCAGCCCCAGCATTTT; CDR3: CASSIAGQLHQPQHF
D: TRBD1; V: TRBV30; size: NA; J: TRBJ1-1; DNA: TGTGCCTGGAGGGGACAGGGGAACACTGAAGCTTTCTTT; CDR3: CAWRGQGNTEAFF
D: NA; V: TRBV5-1; size: NA; J: TRBJ2-7; DNA: TGCGCCAGCAAGGTGGAGTTAGGGGGGGCCCCCTACGAGCAGTACTTC; CDR3: CASKVELGGAPYEQYF
D: NA; V: TRBV19; size: once; J: TRBJ1-3; DNA: TGTGCCAGTAGTCCAGACACGCGAAACTCTGGAAACACCATATATTTT; CDR3: CASSPDTRNSGNTIYF
D: NA; V: TRBV9; size: NA; J: TRBJ1-2; DNA: TGTGCCAGCAGCCCGAGGCAAGGTGCCATTAGCTACACCTTC; CDR3: CASSPRQGAISYTF
D: NA; V: TRBV27; size: NA; J: TRBJ1-6; DNA: TGTGCCAGCGGACAGCAAACTTATAATTCACCCCTCCACTTT; CDR3: CASGQQTYNSPLHF
D: TRBD1; V: TRBV5-6; size: NA; J: TRBJ1-1; DNA: TGTGCCAGCAGCTCACTCATATTACAGGGGGCGCTACCTGAAGCTTTCTTT; CDR3: CASSSLILQGALPEAFF
D: NA; V: TRBV6-6; size: NA; J: TRBJ1-3; DNA: TGTGCCAGCAGTTACGGCTCCGGAAACACCATATATTTT; CDR3: CASSYGSGNTIYF
D: TRBD2; V: TRBV2; size: few; J: TRBJ2-7; DNA: TGTGCCAGCAGGAGAGCGGGGGGGCCTTACGAGCAGTACTTC; CDR3: CASRRAGGPYEQYF
D: NA; V: TRBV2; size: NA; J: TRBJ2-3; DNA: TGTGCCAGCAGTCCTTATATGGGGGGGGCAGGGGGCGACCCAGATACGCAGTATTTT; CDR3: CASSPYMGGAGGDPDTQYF
D: NA; V: TRBV5-1; size: NA; J: TRBJ1-1; DNA: TGCGCCAGCAGCGCGGACGGGACTATGAACACTGAAGCTTTCTTT; CDR3: CASSADGTMNTEAFF
D: TRBD1; V: TRBV4-1; size: few; J: TRBJ1-2; DNA: TGCGCCAGCAGCCAAGCAGGGGGCTATGGCTACACCTTC; CDR3: CASSQAGGYGYTF
D: NA; V: TRBV5-8; size: NA; J: TRBJ2-7; DNA: TGTGCCAGCAGCTTGCAGCTCGTGTTTGAGGTGCCCCGGGGAGGTGAGCAGTACTTC; CDR3: CASSLQLVFEVPRGGEQYF
D: NA; V: TRBV6-4; size: NA; J: TRBJ2-1; DNA: TGTGCCAGCAGTGAGGGCCCGCTTTACAATGAGCAGTTCTTC; CDR3: CASSEGPLYNEQFF
D: NA; V: TRBV6-5; size: NA; J: TRBJ2-7; DNA: TGTGCCAGCAGTTACGTAACCGGCTCCTACGAGCAGTACTTC; CDR3: CASSYVTGSYEQYF
D: NA; V: TRBV19; size: once; J: TRBJ2-1; DNA: TGTGCCAGTTCCCAGCGGAACAATGAGCAGTTCTTC; CDR3: CASSQRNNEQFF
D: NA; V: TRBV5-4; size: NA; J: TRBJ2-5; DNA: TGTGCCAGCAGCTTGTCAGGGAACCAAGAGACCCAGTACTTC; CDR3: CASSLSGNQETQYF
D: TRBD2; V: TRBV19; size: NA; J: TRBJ2-1; DNA: TGTGCCAGTAGGATCATCGGGACTAGCGGGACTAATGAGCAGTTCTTC; CDR3: CASRIIGTSGTNEQFF
D: NA; V: TRBV9; size: NA; J: TRBJ1-5; DNA: TGTGCCAGCAGCGTAGACGCGGGCAATCAGCCCCAGCATTTT; CDR3: CASSVDAGNQPQHF
D: NA; V: TRBV7-3; size: NA; J: TRBJ1-5; DNA: TGTGCCAGCAGCCCCCGAGGTCTGTTCAATCAGCCCCAGCATTTT; CDR3: CASSPRGLFNQPQHF
D: TRBD1; V: TRBV2; size: NA; J: TRBJ2-5; DNA: TGTGCCAGCGCCCTTGACAGGGTGGAGACCCAGTACTTC; CDR3: CASALDRVETQYF
D: TRBD1; V: TRBV5-1; size: NA; J: TRBJ2-3; DNA: TGCGCCAGCAGCCCCACTACTACGGACAGGGGCACAGATACGCAGTATTTT; CDR3: CASSPTTTDRGTDTQYF
D: NA; V: TRBV10-2; size: NA; J: TRBJ2-7; DNA: TGCGCCAGCGTAGGACAGAAAACCTACGAGCAGTACTTC; CDR3: CASVGQKTYEQYF
D: TRBD1; V: TRBV18; size: NA; J: TRBJ1-1; DNA: TGTGCCAGCTCACGACAGGGATCGAACACTGAAGCTTTCTTT; CDR3: CASSRQGSNTEAFF
D: TRBD1; V: TRBV27; size: NA; J: TRBJ2-7; DNA: TGTGCCAGCAGTGCCCACCCCGGGACAGGGGAGTACGAGCAGTACTTC; CDR3: CASSAHPGTGEYEQYF
D: NA; V: TRBV5-1; size: NA; J: TRBJ2-7; DNA: TGCGCCAGCAGTTATGACAGGGGAGGGGAGCAGTACTTC; CDR3: CASSYDRGGEQYF
D: TRBD1; V: TRBV25-1; size: NA; J: TRBJ1-1; DNA: TGTGCCAGCAGGGGGATGGGCAGGGGGCGTGAGGCTTTCTTT; CDR3: CASRGMGRGREAFF
D: NA; V: TRBV6-6; size: NA; J: TRBJ2-7; DNA: TGTGCCAGCAGTCCACATCCAGGCACCTACGAGCAGTACTTC; CDR3: CASSPHPGTYEQYF
D: NA; V: TRBV4-1; size: few; J: TRBJ2-1; DNA: TGCGCCAGCAGCCAAGATCCAAACGGGTACAATGAGCAGTTCTTC; CDR3: CASSQDPNGYNEQFF
D: NA; V: TRBV2; size: once; J: TRBJ1-1; DNA: TGTGCCAGCAGTGACTCTCCCAGGCTCTTGGGCACTGAAGCTTTCTTT; CDR3: CASSDSPRLLGTEAFF
D: NA; V: TRBV19; size: NA; J: TRBJ1-2; DNA: TGTGCCAGTCGCAAATCACGAGACTATGGCTACACCTTC; CDR3: CASRKSRDYGYTF
D: TRBD2; V: TRBV6-1; size: NA; J: TRBJ2-7; DNA: TGTGCCAGCAGTCGGACTAGCGGGGGGAACTACGAGCAGTACTTC; CDR3: CASSRTSGGNYEQYF
D: TRBD1; V: TRBV29-1; size: NA; J: TRBJ2-7; DNA: TGCAGCGTTGGGACAGGGGTGTCCTTCGAGCAGTACTTC; CDR3: CSVGTGVSFEQYF
D: TRBD1; V: TRBV6-6; size: NA; J: TRBJ1-2; DNA: TGTGCCAGCAGCCTAGGGACAGGGGGCTTCTATGGCTACACCTTC; CDR3: CASSLGTGGFYGYTF
D: NA; V: TRBV9; size: NA; J: TRBJ1-2; DNA: TGTGCCAGCAGCCCTCCGGACAGCTATGGCTACACCTTC; CDR3: CASSPPDSYGYTF
D: NA; V: TRBV30; size: NA; J: TRBJ2-7; DNA: TGTGCCTGGAGTTCTACCTACGAGCAGTACTTC; CDR3: CAWSSTYEQYF
D: NA; V: TRBV5-6; size: once; J: TRBJ1-1; DNA: TGTGCCAGCAGCTTCGGAACCCTAGACACTGAAGCTTTCTTT; CDR3: CASSFGTLDTEAFF
D: TRBD1; V: TRBV4-1; size: NA; J: TRBJ2-5; DNA: TGCGCCAGCAGCCAAGAGCTGGGACAGGGGGCTGAGACCCAGTACTTC; CDR3: CASSQELGQGAETQYF